The clone carrying this T cell receptor beta chain was picked up many times. A TCRbeta library incorporating unique molecular identifiers was prepared. Each CDR3 protein is one row after TCRdb ran MiXCR on the PCR reads. Of hundreds of thousands of distinct CDR3 sequences listed, around a sixth were seen once; the top ten hold 0.9% to 1.2%. This specimen comes from a study of T-cell reconstitution after alpha-beta-depleted transplantation in children. V trimming: 1 base; J trimming: 3 bases; junction bases outside the gene matches: 1. The CDR3 loop spans 14 amino acids. Germline CDR1 and CDR2: DFQATT and SNEGSKA (reference sequence).

The sequence came from a human donor who donated a stem cell graft to a child with acute myeloid leukemia. The sequences come from PBMCs from the stem cell graft donor, collected from the stem cell graft. V is TRBV20-1 and J is TRBJ2-7; 12 nucleotides agree with TRBD2. The CDR3 region is CSARVTSGGYEQYF. CDR3 DNA: TGCAGTGCTAGAGTGACTAGCGGGGGCTACGAGCAGTACTTC.